This TCR beta chain was retrieved from a study of blood T cell repertoires in COVID-19. This clone has a single count. Sequencing was performed with immunoSEQ multiplex PCR; in TCRdb, only in-frame clones are kept and a portion is missing. The sample has fewer than 200,000 clones; 89% are singletons. Looked up from germline, CDR1 is MGHDK and CDR2 is SYGVNS. The V gene lost 5 bases and the J gene lost 2 bases, with 15 bases spanning the gap. This CDR3 region has 15 residues. This TCR was recovered from a man younger than 35 who had recovered from COVID-19. V is TRBV25-1 and J is TRBJ1-2; maybe TRBD1 (6 bases). The sequencing input was peripheral blood. CDR3 protein: CASSTGGLGNYGYTF. The CDR3 DNA is TGTGCCAGCAGTACGGGGGGGCTGGGCAACTATGGCTACACCTTC.